One TCR beta chain is described in this entry. This sample was included in a study of T cell changes during pregnancy in multiple sclerosis. Germline values: CDR1 MNHNS, CDR2 SASEGT. The length of the CDR3 is 15 residues. With V trimmed by 4 bases and J by 0 bases, 4 bases remained unmatched. The method was immunoSEQ multiplex PCR; TCRdb's version includes in-frame clones alone and lacks a portion of them. The sample shows tens of thousands of clones, just over 90% of them seen only once. The J gene is TRBJ1-1, the V gene TRBV6-1; 8 nucleotides agree with TRBD1. This clonotype was obtained from a female donor with multiple sclerosis, enrolled in a pregnancy study. The sequenced sample was peripheral blood, obtained in the second trimester of pregnancy. The CDR3 is CASSVGTGLNTEAFF. CDR3 in DNA: TGTGCCAGCAGTGTGGGGACAGGATTGAACACTGAAGCTTTCTTT.